Sequencing of this T cell receptor (beta chain) was carried out in a study of blood T cells in healthy people across ages (dated by TCRdb to between 2015 and 2016). Study-level background: In model experiments, template switching captured roughly one uniquely barcoded TCR beta cDNA molecule for every two T cells. Age-related changes in TCR beta repertoire diversity were measured in the study by deep sequencing normalized with unique cDNA molecular identifiers. The donors were split into four age groups: young (average 16 years), middle-aged (about 40), aged (over 55) and long-lived (approximately 89). To avoid experimental bias, donors of different ages were spread randomly across the sequencing lanes. For two donors (one aged 18 to 30 and one aged 80 or older), the study analyzed two additional independent replicas of 1 million unique cDNA reads from the same blood draw. Overall study results and their limits: Donor CMV infection status was unknown, potentially confounding age-related changes in expanded clonotypes. Because profiling used bulk unsorted PBMCs, naive and antigen-experienced compartments could not be compared conclusively. Observed TCR beta diversity per million T cells fell roughly linearly with age, and a significant reduction was already apparent by age about 36. Estimates of total diversity based on one million sequenced T cells were considered lower bounds and underestimates. Compared with the aged group, more naive CD4+ T cells, fewer expanded clones and increased TCR diversity were shown by the long-lived group, suggesting age selection. Observed TCR beta diversity correlated strongly with the percentage of naive T cells measured by flow cytometry.

Donors were 39 systemically healthy Caucasian individuals from Russia aged roughly 6 to 100 years. Roughly 9.5 milliliters of peripheral blood were drawn from each donor into EDTA-treated Vacutainer tubes. Ficoll-Paque density-gradient centrifugation was used to isolate PBMCs, with at least 6 million per sample. Trizol reagent was used to extract total RNA from PBMCs, with at least 5.5 micrograms per sample. For every donor, an aliquot of PBMCs went through flow cytometry to measure the percentages of naive CD45RAhigh/CD27high T cells. Turning to this clonotype: Its antigen specificity is not known. Base qualities are missing; no much larger clone stands one base away.

Measured from the cysteine to the phenylalanine, the CDR3 is 14 residues long. Just the 42-base CDR3 DNA is kept, in frame starting at base 1. The germline ends are 11 bases apart after V is trimmed by 5 bases and J by 2 bases. The receptor library was made with 5' RACE. The sequencer was an Illumina HiSeq 2500. A second PCR of about 6 to 12 cycles was run with a J-beta primer mix and a sample-barcoded 5' primer. A unique molecular identifier was introduced onto each TCR beta cDNA molecule by a template-switch 5' adaptor carrying 12 random nucleotides. Each sample yielded at least 2.5 million CDR3-containing paired-end reads. First-strand cDNA was synthesized from all RNA with the Mint cDNA synthesis kit, primed by a TRBC-specific oligonucleotide. All cDNA was treated with uracil-DNA glycosylase and then went through a first 18-cycle PCR with the universal primers M1SS and BC2_uni_R. As for the original processing: For normalization, 1 million high-quality reads were randomly selected from each sample, with every read carrying a distinct molecular identifier. Reads with shared molecular identifiers were discarded instead of being binned into consensus sequences. CDR3 identification, clonotype clustering and error correction used MiTCR with a Q25 quality threshold and the strictest error-elimination algorithm. A nonparametric unseen species model with Euler transformation was used to estimate lower-bound total TCR beta diversity. The public reads were run again by TCRdb, first through fastp at Q25 and then through MiXCR, and only productive beta chains were kept. Rows merge per CDR3 protein into single entries with the most common DNA and genes. The V and J calls here are based on TCRdb, not the publication. In all, the sample holds 650,000 to 1,000,000 distinct CDR3 sequences, and roughly 35% of those were seen once. The ten largest clones take up 13% of the sample.

The TCR sequence derives from a man between 18 and 35 years old in good health. Recombination joined TRBV12-3 or TRBV12-4 with TRBJ2-3, with no reliable assignment of the D segment. The sample comprised blood. The sequenced DNA: TGTGCCAGCAGTCCGCCGGATAACACAGATACGCAGTATTTT. The translation is CASSPPDNTDTQYF.